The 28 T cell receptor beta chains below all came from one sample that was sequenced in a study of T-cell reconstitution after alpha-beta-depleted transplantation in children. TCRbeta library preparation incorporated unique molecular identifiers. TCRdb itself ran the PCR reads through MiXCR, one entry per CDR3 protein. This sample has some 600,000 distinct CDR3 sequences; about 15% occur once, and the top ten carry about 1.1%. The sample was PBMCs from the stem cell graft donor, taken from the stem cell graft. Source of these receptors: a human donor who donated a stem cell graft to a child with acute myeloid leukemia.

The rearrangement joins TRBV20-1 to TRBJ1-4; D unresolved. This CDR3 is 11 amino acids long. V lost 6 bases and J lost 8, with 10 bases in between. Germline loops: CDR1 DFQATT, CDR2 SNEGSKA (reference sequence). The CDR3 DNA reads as TGCAGTGCCTCTGGGAGCGAAAAACTGTTTTTT. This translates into CSASGSEKLFF.

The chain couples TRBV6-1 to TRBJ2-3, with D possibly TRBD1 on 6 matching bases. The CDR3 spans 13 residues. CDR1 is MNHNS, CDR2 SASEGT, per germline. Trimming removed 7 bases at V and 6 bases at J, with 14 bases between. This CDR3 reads CASTKGVGDTQYF. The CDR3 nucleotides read TGTGCCAGCACCAAGGGGGTGGGTGATACGCAGTATTTT.

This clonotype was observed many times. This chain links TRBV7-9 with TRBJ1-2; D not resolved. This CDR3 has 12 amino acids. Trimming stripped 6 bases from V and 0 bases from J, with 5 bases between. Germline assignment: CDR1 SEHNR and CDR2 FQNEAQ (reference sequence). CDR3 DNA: TGTGCCAGCAGGGGGTCTAACTATGGCTACACCTTC. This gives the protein CASRGSNYGYTF.

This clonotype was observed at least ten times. CDR3 protein: CSALIRRDNQPQHF. The CDR3 nucleotides are TGCAGTGCCCTCATAAGGCGGGACAATCAGCCCCAGCATTTT. V and J are TRBV20-1 and TRBJ1-5; D is uncertain. Looked up from germline, CDR1 is DFQATT and CDR2 is SNEGSKA (reference sequence). V dropped 6 bases and J dropped 3 bases, with 15 bases sitting between them. The CDR3 runs to 14 residues.

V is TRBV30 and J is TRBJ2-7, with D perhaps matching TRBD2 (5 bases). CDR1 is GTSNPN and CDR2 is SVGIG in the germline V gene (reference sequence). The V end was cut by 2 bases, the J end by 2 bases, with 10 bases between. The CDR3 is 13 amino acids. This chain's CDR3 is CAWSYIGAYEQYF. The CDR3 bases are TGTGCCTGGAGTTATATCGGGGCCTACGAGCAGTACTTC.

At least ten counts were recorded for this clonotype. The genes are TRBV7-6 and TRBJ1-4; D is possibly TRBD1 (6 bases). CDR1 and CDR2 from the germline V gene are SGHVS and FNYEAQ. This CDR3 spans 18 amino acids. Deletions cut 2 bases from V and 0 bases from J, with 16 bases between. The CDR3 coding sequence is TGTGCCAGCAGCTTAAATCCGACGGGGGGCTCAACTAATGAAAAACTGTTTTTT. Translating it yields CASSLNPTGGSTNEKLFF.

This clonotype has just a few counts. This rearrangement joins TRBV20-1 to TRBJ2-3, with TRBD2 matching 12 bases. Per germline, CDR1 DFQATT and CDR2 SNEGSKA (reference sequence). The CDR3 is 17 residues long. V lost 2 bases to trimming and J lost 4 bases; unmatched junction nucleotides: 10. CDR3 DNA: TGCAGTGCTAGAATCGTTCTAGCGGGGGGGCCCGCAGATACGCAGTATTTT. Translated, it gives CSARIVLAGGPADTQYF.

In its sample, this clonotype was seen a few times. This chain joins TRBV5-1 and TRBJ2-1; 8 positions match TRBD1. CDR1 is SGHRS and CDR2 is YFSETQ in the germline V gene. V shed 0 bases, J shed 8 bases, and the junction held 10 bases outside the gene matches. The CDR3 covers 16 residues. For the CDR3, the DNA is TGCGCCAGCAGCTTGGTCCCCTTGGCAGGGGGCCATGAGCAGTTCTTC. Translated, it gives CASSLVPLAGGHEQFF.

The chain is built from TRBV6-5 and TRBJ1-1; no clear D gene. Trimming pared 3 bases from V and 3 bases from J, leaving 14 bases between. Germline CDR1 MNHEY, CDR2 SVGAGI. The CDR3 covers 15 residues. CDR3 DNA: TGTGCCAGCAGTTATCGTTTGTTAGGGCACACTGAAGCTTTCTTT. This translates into CASSYRLLGHTEAFF.

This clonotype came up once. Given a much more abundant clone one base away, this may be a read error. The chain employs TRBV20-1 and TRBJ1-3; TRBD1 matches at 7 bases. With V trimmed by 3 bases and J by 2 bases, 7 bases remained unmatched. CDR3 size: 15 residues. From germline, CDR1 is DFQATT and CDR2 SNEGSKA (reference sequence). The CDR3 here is CSARPGQVAGNTIYF. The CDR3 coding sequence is TGCAGTGCTAGGCCCGGACAGGTCGCTGGAAACACCATATATTTT.

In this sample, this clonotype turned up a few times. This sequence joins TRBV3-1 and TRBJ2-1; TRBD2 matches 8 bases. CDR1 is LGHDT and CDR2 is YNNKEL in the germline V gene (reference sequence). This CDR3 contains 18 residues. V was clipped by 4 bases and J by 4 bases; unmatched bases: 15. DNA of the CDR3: TGTGCCAGCAGCCCGCGTCCCGGACGGGGGGGCACGTACAATGAGCAGTTCTTC. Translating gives CASSPRPGRGGTYNEQFF.

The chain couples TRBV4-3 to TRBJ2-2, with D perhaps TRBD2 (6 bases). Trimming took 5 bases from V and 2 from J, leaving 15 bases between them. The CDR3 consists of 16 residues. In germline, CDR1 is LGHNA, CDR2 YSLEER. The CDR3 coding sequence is TGCGCCAGCAGCGAGGGGAGGACATTTAACACCGGGGAGCTGTTTTTT. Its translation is CASSEGRTFNTGELFF.

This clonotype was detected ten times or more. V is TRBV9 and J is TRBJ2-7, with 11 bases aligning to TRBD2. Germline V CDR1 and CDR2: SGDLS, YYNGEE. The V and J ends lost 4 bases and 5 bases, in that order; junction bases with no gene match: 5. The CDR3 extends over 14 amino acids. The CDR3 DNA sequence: TGTGCCAGCAGCAAGGGGGGACTAGCGGACGAGCAGTACTTC. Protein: CASSKGGLADEQYF.

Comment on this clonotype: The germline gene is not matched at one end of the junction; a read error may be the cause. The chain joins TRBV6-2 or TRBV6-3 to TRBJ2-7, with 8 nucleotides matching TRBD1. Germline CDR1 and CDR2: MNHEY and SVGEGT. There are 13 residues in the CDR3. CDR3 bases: TGTGCCGGCAGGTCCGACAGGGGCTACGAGCAGTACTTC. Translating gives CAGRSDRGYEQYF.

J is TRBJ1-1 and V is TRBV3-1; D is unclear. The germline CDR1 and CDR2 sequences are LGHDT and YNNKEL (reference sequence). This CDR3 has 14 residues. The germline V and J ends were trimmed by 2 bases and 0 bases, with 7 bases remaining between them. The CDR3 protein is CASSQYILNTEAFF. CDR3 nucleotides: TGTGCCAGCAGCCAATATATCTTGAACACTGAAGCTTTCTTT.

CDR3 region: CASNNMGGGTANYNEQFF. For the CDR3, the DNA is TGTGCCAGCAACAATATGGGAGGTGGGACAGCGAACTACAATGAGCAGTTCTTC. V usage is TRBV11-1 and J usage is TRBJ2-1, with D possibly being TRBD1 (7 bases). V dropped 7 bases and J dropped 3 bases, with 25 bases sitting between them. The CDR3 extends over 18 amino acids. The germline V gene encodes CDR1 SGHAT and CDR2 FQDESV (reference sequence).

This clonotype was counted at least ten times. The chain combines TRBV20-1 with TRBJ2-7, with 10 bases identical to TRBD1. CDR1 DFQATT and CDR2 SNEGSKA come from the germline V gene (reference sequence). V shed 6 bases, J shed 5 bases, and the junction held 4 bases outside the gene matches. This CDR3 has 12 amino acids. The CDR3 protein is CSAGDRGHEQYV. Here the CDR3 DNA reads TGCAGTGCAGGGGACAGGGGCCACGAGCAGTACGTC.

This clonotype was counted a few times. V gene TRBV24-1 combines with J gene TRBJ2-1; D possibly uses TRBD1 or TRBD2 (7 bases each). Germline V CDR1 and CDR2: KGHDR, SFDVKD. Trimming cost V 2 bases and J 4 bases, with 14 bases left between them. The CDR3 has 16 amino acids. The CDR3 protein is CATSDSQGRVYNEQFF. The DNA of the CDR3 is TGTGCCACCAGTGATTCACAGGGGAGGGTTTACAATGAGCAGTTCTTC.

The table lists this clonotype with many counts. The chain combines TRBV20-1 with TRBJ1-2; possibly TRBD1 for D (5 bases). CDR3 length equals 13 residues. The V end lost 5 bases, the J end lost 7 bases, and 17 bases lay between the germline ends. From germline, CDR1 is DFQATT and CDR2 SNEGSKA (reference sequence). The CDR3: CSASPSLGGGYTF. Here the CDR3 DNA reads TGCAGTGCTTCCCCGTCCCTGGGGGGTGGCTACACCTTC.

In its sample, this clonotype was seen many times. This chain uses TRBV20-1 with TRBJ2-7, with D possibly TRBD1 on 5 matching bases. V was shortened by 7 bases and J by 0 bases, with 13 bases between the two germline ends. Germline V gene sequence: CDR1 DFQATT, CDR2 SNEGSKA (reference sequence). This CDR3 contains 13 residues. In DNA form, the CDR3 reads TGCAGTGTCGCTACTCAGGGCTCCTACGAGCAGTACGTC. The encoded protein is CSVATQGSYEQYV.

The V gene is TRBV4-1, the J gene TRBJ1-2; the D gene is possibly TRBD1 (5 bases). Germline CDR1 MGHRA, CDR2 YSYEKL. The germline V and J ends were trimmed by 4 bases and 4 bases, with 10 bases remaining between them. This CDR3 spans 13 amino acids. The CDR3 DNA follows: TGCGCCAGCAGCCTCTACGACAGCTATGGCTACACCTTC. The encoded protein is CASSLYDSYGYTF.

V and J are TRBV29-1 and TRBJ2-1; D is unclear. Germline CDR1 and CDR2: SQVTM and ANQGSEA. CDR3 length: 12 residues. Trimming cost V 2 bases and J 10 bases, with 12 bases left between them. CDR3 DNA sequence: TGCAGCGTTGAATTCGTGGGTCCCGAGCAGTTCTTC. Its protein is CSVEFVGPEQFF.

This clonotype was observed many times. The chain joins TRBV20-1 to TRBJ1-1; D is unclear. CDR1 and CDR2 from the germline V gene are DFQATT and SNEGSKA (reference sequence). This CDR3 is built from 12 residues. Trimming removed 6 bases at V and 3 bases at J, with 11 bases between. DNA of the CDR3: TGCAGTGCCGGGCAGACCGACACTGAAGCTTTCTTT. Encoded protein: CSAGQTDTEAFF.

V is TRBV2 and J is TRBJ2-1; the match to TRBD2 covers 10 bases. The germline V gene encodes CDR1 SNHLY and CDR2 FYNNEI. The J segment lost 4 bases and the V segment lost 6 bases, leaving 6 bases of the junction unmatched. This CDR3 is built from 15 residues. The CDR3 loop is CASRAPAGGYNEQFF. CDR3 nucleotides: TGTGCCAGCAGGGCCCCAGCGGGGGGGTACAATGAGCAGTTCTTC.

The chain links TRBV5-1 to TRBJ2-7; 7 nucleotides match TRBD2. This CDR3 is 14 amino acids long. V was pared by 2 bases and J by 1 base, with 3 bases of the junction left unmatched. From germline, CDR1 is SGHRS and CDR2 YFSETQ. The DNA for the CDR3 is TGCGCCAGCAGCTTCAGGGAGGGATCCTACGAGCAGTACTTC. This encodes CASSFREGSYEQYF.

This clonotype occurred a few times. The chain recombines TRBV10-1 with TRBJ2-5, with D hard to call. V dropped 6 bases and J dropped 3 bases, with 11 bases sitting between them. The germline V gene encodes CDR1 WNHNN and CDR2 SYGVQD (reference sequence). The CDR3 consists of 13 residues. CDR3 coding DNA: TGCGCCAGCAGGGTTCGTGGGGAAGAGACCCAGTACTTC. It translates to CASRVRGEETQYF.

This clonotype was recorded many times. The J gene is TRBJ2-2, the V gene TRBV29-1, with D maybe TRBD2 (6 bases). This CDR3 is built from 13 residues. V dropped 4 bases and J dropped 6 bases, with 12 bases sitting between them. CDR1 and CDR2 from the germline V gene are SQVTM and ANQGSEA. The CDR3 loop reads CSVVEGEAGELFF. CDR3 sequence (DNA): TGCAGCGTTGTGGAGGGAGAGGCCGGGGAGCTGTTTTTT.

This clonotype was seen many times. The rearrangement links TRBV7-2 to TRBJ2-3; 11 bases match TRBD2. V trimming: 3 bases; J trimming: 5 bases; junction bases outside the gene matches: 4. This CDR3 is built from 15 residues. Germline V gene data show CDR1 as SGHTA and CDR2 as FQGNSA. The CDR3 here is CASSFSGGAGDTQYF. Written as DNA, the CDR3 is TGTGCCAGCAGCTTTAGCGGGGGGGCCGGAGATACGCAGTATTTT.